This T cell receptor beta chain was sequenced in a study of OX40 agonist ivuxolimab in advanced cancers. As for the study in general: Intravenous ivuxolimab was administered to patients every 2 weeks at 0.01 to 10 mg/kg. Three partial responders included one hepatocellular carcinoma patient and two cutaneous melanoma patients.

With regard to this clone: What it binds is not known.

Findings and caveats of the study: On average, a greater number of expanded clones characterised CD8+ T cells relative to CD4+.

Profiled with immunoSEQ multiplex PCR; TCRdb holds only in-frame clones, not every one. The sample shows about 64,000 clones, roughly 87% of them seen only once. The timepoints at which blood was sampled were baseline, cycle 4 day 1, and cycle 7 day 1. This receptor was identified in an adult with an advanced solid tumor such as melanoma, head and neck, liver or kidney cancer. Source: CD4+ or CD8+ T cells sorted from blood, taken in a trial of the OX40 agonist ivuxolimab.

The CDR3 region has the DNA TGTGCCTGGAGTAAGGTCCATGGAGAGCAGTACTTC. Encoded protein: CAWSKVHGEQYF. This chain joins TRBV30 and TRBJ2-7, with D unclear. Deletions cut 2 bases from V and 7 bases from J, with 12 bases between. The CDR3 is 12 residues long. CDR1 is GTSNPN and CDR2 is SVGIG in the germline V gene (reference sequence).